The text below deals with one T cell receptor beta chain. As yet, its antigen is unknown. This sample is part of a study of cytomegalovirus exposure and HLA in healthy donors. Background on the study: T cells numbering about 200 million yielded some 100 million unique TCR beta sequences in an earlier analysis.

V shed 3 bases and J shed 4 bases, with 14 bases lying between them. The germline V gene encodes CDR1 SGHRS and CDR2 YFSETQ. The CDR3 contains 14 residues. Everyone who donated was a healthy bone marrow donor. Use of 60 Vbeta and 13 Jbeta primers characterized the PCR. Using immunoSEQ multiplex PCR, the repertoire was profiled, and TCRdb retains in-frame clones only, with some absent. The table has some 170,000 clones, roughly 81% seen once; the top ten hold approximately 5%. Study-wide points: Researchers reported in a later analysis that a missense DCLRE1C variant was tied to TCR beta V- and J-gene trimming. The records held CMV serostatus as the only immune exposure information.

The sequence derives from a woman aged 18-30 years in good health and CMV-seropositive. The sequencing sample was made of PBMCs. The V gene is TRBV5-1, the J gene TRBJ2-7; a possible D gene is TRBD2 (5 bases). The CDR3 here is CASSSDPAGYEQYF. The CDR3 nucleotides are TGCGCCAGCAGCTCGGACCCGGCGGGTTACGAGCAGTACTTC. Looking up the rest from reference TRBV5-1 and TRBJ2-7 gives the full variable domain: KAGVTQTPRYLIKTRGQQVTLSCSPISGHRSVSWYQQTPGQGLQFLFEYFSETQRNKGNFPGRFSGRQFSNSRSEMNVSTLELGDSALYLCASSSDPAGYEQYFGPGTRLTVT.